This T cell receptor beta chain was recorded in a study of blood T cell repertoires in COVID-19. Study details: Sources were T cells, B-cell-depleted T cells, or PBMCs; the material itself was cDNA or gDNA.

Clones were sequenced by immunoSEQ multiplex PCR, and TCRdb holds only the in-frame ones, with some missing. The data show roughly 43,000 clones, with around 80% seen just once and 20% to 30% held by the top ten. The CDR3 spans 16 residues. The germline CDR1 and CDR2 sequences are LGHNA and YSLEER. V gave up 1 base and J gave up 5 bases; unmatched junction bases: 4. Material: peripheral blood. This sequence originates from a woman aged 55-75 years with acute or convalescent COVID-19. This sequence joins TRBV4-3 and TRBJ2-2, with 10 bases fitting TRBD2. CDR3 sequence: CASSQASGGGTGELFF. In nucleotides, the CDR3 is TGCGCCAGCAGCCAAGCTAGCGGGGGCGGTACCGGGGAGCTGTTTTTT.